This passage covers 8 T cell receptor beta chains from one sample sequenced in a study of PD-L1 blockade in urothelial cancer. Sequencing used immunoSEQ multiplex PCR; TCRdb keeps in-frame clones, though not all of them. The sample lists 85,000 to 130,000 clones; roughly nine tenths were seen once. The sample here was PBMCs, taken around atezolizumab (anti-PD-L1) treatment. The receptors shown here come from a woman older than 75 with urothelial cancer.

CDR3 DNA: TGTGCCAGCAGCTCGACAGGGACCTACGAGCAGTACTTC. This translates into CASSSTGTYEQYF. This rearrangement joins TRBV25-1 to TRBJ2-7; TRBD1 agrees at 7 bases. With V trimmed by 6 bases and J by 2 bases, 4 bases remained unmatched. Looked up from germline, CDR1 is MGHDK and CDR2 is SYGVNS. The CDR3 covers 13 residues.

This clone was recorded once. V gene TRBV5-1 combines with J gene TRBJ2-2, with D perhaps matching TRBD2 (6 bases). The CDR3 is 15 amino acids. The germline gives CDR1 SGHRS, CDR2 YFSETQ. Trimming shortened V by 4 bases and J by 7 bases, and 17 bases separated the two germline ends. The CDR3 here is CASSETDFGGGELFF. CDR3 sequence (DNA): TGCGCCAGCAGCGAGACAGACTTCGGGGGCGGGGAGCTGTTTTTT.

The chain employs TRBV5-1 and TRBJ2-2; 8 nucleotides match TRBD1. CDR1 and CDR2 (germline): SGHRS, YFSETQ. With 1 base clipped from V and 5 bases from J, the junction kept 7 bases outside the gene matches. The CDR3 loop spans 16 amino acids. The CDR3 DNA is TGCGCCAGCAGCTTGAAGGGGACAGGTGATACCGGGGAGCTGTTTTTT. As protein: CASSLKGTGDTGELFF.

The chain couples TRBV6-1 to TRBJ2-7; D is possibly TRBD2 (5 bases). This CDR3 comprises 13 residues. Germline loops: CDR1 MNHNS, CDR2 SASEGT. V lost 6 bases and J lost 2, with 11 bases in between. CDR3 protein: CASRNTGTYEQYF. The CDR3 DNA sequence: TGTGCCAGCAGAAATACCGGGACCTACGAGCAGTACTTC.

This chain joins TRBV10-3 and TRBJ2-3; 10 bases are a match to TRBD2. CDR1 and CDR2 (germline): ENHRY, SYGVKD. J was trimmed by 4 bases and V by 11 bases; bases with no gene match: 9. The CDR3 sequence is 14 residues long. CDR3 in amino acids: CASSPGLAADTQYF. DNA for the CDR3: TGTGCCTCCAGCCCTGGACTAGCGGCAGATACGCAGTATTTT.

The CDR3 DNA reads TGTGCCAGCAGTTCCCAACTGGGGGGAGGGGAGACCGGGGAGCTGTTTTTT. As protein: CASSSQLGGGETGELFF. V gene TRBV27 combines with J gene TRBJ2-2; 7 bases are a match to TRBD2. Per the germline V gene, CDR1 is MNHEY and CDR2 is SMNVEV (reference sequence). V lost 4 bases, J lost 5 bases, and 13 bases stayed unmatched. This CDR3 has 17 residues.

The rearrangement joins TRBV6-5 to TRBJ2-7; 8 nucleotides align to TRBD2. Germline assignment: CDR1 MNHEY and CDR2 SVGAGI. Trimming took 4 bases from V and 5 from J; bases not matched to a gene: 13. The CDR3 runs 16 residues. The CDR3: CASSFQAGTSGHEQYF. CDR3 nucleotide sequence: TGTGCCAGCAGTTTCCAGGCCGGAACTAGCGGCCACGAGCAGTACTTC.

In DNA, the CDR3 is TGTGCCAGCAGGAGCCCTTGGGGGAGGGGCGTAGGGAACGAGCAGTACTTC. Amino acids: CASRSPWGRGVGNEQYF. This sequence joins TRBV28 and TRBJ2-7, with 7 nucleotides matching TRBD2. V lost 6 bases, J lost 5 bases, and 19 bases stayed unmatched. The CDR3 loop spans 17 amino acids. Germline CDR1 and CDR2: MDHEN and SYDVKM.